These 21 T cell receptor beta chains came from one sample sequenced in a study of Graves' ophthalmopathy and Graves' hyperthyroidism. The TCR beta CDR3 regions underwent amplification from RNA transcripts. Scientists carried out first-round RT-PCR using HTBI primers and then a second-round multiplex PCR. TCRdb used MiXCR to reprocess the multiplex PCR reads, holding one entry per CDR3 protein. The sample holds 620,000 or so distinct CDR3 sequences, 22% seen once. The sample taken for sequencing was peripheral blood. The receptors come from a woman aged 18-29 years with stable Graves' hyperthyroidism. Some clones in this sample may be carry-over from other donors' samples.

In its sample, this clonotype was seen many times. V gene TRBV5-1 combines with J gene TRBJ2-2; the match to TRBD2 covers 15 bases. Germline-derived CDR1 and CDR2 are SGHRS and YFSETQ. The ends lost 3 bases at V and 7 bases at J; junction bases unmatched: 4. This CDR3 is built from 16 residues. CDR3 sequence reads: CASSSGLAGGSGELFF. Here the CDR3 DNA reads TGCGCCAGCAGCTCAGGACTAGCGGGAGGGAGCGGGGAGCTGTTTTTT.

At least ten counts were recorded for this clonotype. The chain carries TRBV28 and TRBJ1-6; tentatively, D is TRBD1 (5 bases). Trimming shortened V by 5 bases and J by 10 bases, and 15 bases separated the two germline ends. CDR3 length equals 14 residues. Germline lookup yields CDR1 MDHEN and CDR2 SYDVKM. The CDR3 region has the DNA TGTGCCAGCAGTGTCATGGGGGGGTACTCACCCCTCCACTTT. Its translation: CASSVMGGYSPLHF.

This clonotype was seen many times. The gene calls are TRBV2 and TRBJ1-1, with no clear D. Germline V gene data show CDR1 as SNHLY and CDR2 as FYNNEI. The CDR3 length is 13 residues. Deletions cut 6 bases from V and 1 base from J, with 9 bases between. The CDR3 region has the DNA TGTGCCAGCAGGGACGGAAAGAACACTGAAGCTTTCTTT. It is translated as CASRDGKNTEAFF.

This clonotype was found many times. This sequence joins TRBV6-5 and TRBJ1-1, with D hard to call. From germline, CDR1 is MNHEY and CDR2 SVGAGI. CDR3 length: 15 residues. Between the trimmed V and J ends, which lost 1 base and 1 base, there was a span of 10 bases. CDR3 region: CASSYWTEGNTEAFF. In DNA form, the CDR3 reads TGTGCCAGCAGTTACTGGACGGAGGGGAACACTGAAGCTTTCTTT.

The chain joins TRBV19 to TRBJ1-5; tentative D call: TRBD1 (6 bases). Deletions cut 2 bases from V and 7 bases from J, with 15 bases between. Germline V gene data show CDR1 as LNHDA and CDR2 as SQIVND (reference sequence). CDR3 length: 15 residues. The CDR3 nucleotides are TGTGCCAGTAGTATACCCCAGGGTGGGGGCCAGCCCCAGCATTTT. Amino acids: CASSIPQGGGQPQHF. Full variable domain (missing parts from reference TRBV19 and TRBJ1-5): DGGITQSPKYLFRKEGQNVTLSCEQNLNHDAMYWYRQDPGQGLRLIYYSQIVNDFQKGDIAEGYSVSREKKESFPLTVTSAQKNPTAFYLCASSIPQGGGQPQHFGDGTRLSIL.

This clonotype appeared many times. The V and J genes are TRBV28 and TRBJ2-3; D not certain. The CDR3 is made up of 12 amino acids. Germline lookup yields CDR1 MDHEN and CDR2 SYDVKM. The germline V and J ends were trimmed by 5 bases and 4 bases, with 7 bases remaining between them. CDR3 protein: CASSSLADTQYF. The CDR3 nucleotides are TGTGCCAGCAGTAGCCTGGCAGATACGCAGTATTTT.

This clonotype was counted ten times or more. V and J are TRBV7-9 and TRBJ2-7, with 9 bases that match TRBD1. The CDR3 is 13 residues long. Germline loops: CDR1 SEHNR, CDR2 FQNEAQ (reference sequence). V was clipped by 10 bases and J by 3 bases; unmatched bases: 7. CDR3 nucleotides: TGTGCCACTATTTCGGGACAGGGCTACGAGCAGTACTTC. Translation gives CATISGQGYEQYF.

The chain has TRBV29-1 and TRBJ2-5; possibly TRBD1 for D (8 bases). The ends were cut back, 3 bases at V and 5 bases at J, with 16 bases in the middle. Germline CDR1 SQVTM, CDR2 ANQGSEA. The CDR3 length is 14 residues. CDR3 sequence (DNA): TGCAGCGTTGACCAGGGGGCGCGGGGGGAGACCCAGTACTTC. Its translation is CSVDQGARGETQYF.

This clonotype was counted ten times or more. CDR3 sequence: CAIRAPDTEAFF. The CDR3 DNA is TGTGCCATCAGGGCCCCGGACACTGAAGCTTTCTTT. The chain recombines TRBV10-3 with TRBJ1-1; no clear D gene. The CDR3 loop spans 12 amino acids. Germline assignment: CDR1 ENHRY and CDR2 SYGVKD. V was shortened by 6 bases and J by 3 bases, with 8 bases between the two germline ends.

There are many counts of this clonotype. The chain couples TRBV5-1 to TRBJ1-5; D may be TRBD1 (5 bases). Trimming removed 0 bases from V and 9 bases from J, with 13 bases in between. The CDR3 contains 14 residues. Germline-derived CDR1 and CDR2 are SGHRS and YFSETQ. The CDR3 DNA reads TGCGCCAGCAGCTTGGATCCTCAGGGTGGGCCCCAGCATTTT. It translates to CASSLDPQGGPQHF.

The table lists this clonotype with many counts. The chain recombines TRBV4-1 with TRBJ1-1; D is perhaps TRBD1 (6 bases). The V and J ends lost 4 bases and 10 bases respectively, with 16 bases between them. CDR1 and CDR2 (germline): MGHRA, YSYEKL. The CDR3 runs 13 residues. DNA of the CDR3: TGCGCCAGCAGCCCAGCAGGGGCCGGGGCAGCTTTCTTT. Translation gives CASSPAGAGAAFF.

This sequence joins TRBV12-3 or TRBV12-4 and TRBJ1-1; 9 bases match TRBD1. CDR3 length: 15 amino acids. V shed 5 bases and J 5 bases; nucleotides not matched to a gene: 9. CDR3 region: CASSVGTGIGTEAFF. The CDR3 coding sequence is TGTGCCAGCAGTGTCGGGACAGGGATCGGGACTGAAGCTTTCTTT.

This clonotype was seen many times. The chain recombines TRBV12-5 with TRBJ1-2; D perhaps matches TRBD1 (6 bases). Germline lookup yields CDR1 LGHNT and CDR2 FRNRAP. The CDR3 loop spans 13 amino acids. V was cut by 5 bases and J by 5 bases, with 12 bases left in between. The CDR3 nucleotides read TGTGCTAGTGGTCTCTGGGGGCTTTATGGCTACACCTTC. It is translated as CASGLWGLYGYTF.

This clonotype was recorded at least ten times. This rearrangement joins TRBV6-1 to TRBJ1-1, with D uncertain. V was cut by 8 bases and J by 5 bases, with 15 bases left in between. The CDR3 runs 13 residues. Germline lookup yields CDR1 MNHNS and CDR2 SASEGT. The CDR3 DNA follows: TGTGCCAGCCGCCTATCCTACACAACTGAAGCTTTCTTT. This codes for CASRLSYTTEAFF.

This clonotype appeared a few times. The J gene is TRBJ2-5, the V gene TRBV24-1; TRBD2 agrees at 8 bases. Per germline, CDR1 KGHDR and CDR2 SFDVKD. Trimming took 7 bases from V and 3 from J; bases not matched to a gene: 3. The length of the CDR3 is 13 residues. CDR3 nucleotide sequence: TGTGCCACCAGGGGACTAGTTGAAGAGACCCAGTACTTC. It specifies CATRGLVEETQYF.

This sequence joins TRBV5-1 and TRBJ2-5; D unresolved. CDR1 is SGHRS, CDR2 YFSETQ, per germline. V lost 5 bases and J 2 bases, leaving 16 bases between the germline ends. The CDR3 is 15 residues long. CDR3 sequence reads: CASSPGPGRQETQYF. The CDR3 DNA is TGCGCCAGCAGTCCAGGACCCGGGCGACAAGAGACCCAGTACTTC.

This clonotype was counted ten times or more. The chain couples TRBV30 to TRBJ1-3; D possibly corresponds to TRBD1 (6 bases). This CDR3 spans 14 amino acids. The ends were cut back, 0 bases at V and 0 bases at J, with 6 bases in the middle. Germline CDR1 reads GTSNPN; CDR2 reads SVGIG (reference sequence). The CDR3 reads CAWSVGGSGNTIYF. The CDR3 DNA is TGTGCCTGGAGTGTAGGGGGCTCTGGAAACACCATATATTTT.

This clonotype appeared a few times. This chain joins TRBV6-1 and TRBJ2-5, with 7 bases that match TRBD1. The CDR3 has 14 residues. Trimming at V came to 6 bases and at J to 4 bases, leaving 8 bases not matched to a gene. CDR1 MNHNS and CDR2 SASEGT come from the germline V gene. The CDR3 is CASRPTGLGETQYF. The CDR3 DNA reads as TGTGCCAGCAGGCCGACAGGGTTAGGAGAGACCCAGTACTTC.

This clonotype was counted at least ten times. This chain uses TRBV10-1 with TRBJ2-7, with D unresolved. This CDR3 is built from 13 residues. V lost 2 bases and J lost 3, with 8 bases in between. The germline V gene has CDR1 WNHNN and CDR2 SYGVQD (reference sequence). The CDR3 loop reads CASSEGRNYEQYF. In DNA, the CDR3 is TGCGCCAGCAGTGAGGGACGGAACTACGAGCAGTACTTC.

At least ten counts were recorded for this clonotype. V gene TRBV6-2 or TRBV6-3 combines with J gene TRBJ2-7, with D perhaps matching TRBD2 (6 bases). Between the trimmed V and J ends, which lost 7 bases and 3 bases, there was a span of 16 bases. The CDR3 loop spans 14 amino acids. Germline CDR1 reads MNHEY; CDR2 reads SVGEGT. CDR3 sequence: CASKNLGGGYEQYF. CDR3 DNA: TGTGCCAGCAAAAACCTCGGGGGAGGCTACGAGCAGTACTTC.

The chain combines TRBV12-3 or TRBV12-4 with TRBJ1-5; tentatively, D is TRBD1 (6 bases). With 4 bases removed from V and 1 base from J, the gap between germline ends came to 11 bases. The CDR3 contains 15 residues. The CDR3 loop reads CASSSPGGSNQPQHF. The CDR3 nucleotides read TGTGCCAGCAGTTCCCCGGGGGGCAGCAATCAGCCCCAGCATTTT.